This TCR beta chain was found in a study of T cells after yellow fever vaccination. This CDR3 region has 15 residues. J was trimmed by 7 bases and V by 6 bases; bases with no gene match: 10. The germline CDR1 and CDR2 sequences are MNHNS and SASEGT. TCRdb redid the calling of the 5' RACE reads with MiXCR, one entry per CDR3 protein. Among hundreds of thousands of distinct CDR3 sequences listed, 9% to 15% were seen once. In its sample, this clonotype was seen a few times. Material: PBMCs, obtained on the day of the yellow fever booster vaccination. This clonotype was obtained from a man aged 25-40 years who received the YFV17D yellow fever vaccine. J is TRBJ2-2 and V is TRBV6-1, with 8 bases identical to TRBD2. In nucleotides, the CDR3 is TGTGCCAGCAGAGCACCGGGACTAGAGGGCGGGGAGCTGTTTTTT. The encoded protein is CASRAPGLEGGELFF.